This record looks at one T cell receptor (beta chain) sequence and its context. Its specificity is not known. The data originate from a study of identical twins. Findings and caveats of the study: Researchers caution that invariant MAIT and iNKT cells could partly confound zero-insertion analyses. Reduced insertions were recorded for abundant cord blood beta clonotypes, with no such pattern in memory repertoires. In beta out-of-frame sequences, the excess sharing between twins was weaker.

TCRdb re-called the 5' RACE reads through MiXCR, storing one row per CDR3 protein. There are approximately 700,000 distinct CDR3 sequences in the sample; roughly 6.2% occur only once, and around 1.7% lies in the top ten. V gave up 6 bases and J gave up 3 bases; unmatched junction bases: 5. The CDR3 extends over 15 amino acids. Per the germline V gene, CDR1 is SSHAT and CDR2 is FNYEAQ (reference sequence). The sample was naive T cells sorted from blood. The chain links TRBV7-7 to TRBJ2-2; 9 bases line up with TRBD2. This TCR was sampled from a man in his late teens or twenties in good health. CDR3 nucleotide sequence: TGTGCCAGCAGGGGTCGACTAGCGGACACCGGGGAGCTGTTTTTT. Its protein is CASRGRLADTGELFF.